This T cell receptor (beta chain) was observed in a study of cytomegalovirus exposure and HLA in healthy donors. At the level of the study: When 350 to 400 donors were genotyped, over 80% of them were found to fall in the Caucasian-associated ancestry cluster.

Note on this clone: Its antigen is unknown.

The germline gives CDR1 SEHNR, CDR2 FQNEAQ (reference sequence). The CDR3 spans 14 residues. The V end was cut by 2 bases, the J end by 1 base, with 5 bases between. General observations from the study: Most CMV-associated TCR beta chains appeared HLA-restricted in a later analysis. Reports showed the classifier diagnosing cytomegalovirus status with high specificity and sensitivity.

In the PCR, 60 Vbeta and 13 Jbeta primers were used. The data were produced by immunoSEQ multiplex PCR, yet TCRdb's version contains in-frame clones alone and is incomplete. The sample shows over 100,000 clones, around 86% of them seen only once. The source of this sequence is a woman in her forties or fifties in good health and CMV-seropositive. V usage is TRBV7-9 and J usage is TRBJ2-2, with unresolved D. Material for sequencing was PBMCs. The CDR3 reads CASSLNRNTGELFF. The CDR3 nucleotides read TGTGCCAGCAGCTTAAATCGGAACACCGGGGAGCTGTTTTTT.